One sample yielded the 14 T cell receptor beta chains listed below, sequenced in a study of shared clonotypes between healthy human individuals (dated by TCRdb to 2018 to 2020). Receptor libraries were prepared by the immunoSEQ multiplex PCR assay. TCRdb's version of the immuneACCESS table is confined to in-frame rearrangements and falls short of the full clone set. An unresolved V gene accounts for under half of the shortfall where checked; the remainder is of unknown origin. In this sample the table shows hundreds of thousands of clones, roughly three quarters of which occur a single time. The top ten constitute around 12% of the sample. The sample consisted of PBMCs. These receptors all stem from a woman between 40 and 55 years old in good health. Some clones in this sample may be carry-over from other donors' samples.

This clone was observed at least ten times. The rearrangement links TRBV5-4 to TRBJ2-1; D unclear. Germline assignment: CDR1 SGHNT and CDR2 YYREEE (reference sequence). This CDR3 spans 16 amino acids. V gave up 0 bases and J gave up 4 bases, with 14 bases separating them. CDR3 loop: CASSLGRRNRYNEQFF. The CDR3 DNA is TGTGCCAGCAGCTTGGGAAGGCGGAACCGATACAATGAGCAGTTCTTC.

V usage is TRBV28 and J usage is TRBJ2-5; tentatively, D is TRBD1 (6 bases). Trimming stripped 5 bases from V and 6 bases from J, with 16 bases between. This CDR3 has 14 residues. CDR1 and CDR2 (germline): MDHEN, SYDVKM. CDR3 bases: TGTGCCAGCAGTCCATCGAGGGGGATAAAGACCCAGTACTTC. This encodes CASSPSRGIKTQYF.

V is TRBV2 and J is TRBJ2-2; tentative D call: TRBD2 (6 bases). Trimming took 1 base from V and 10 from J, leaving 10 bases between them. This CDR3 spans 13 amino acids. Germline V gene data show CDR1 as SNHLY and CDR2 as FYNNEI. The CDR3 is CASSEEAGVELFF. In nucleotides, the CDR3 is TGTGCCAGCAGTGAAGAAGCGGGTGTGGAGCTGTTTTTT.

The chain uses TRBV29-1 and TRBJ2-3; 7 bases map to TRBD1. The trim removed 6 bases at V and 4 bases at J, leaving 7 bases unmatched. Germline V lookup: CDR1 SQVTM, CDR2 ANQGSEA. CDR3 length: 13 amino acids. CDR3 sequence: CSVVDRLADTQYF. CDR3 DNA: TGCAGCGTGGTGGACAGGCTCGCAGATACGCAGTATTTT.

The chain employs TRBV10-2 and TRBJ1-5; D remains ambiguous. This CDR3 comprises 12 residues. V lost 8 bases and J lost 4, with 9 bases in between. Germline CDR1 and CDR2: WSHSY and SAAADI. The CDR3 DNA sequence: TGCGCCAGCCGGGGAGGGAATCAGCCCCAGCATTTT. Protein: CASRGGNQPQHF.

CDR3 residues: CASSRQGKDEQFF. DNA for the CDR3: TGTGCCAGTAGCAGACAGGGGAAAGATGAGCAGTTCTTC. The V call is TRBV19, the J call TRBJ2-1; TRBD1 matches at 8 bases. J lost 8 bases, V lost 6 bases, and 6 bases had no gene match. The CDR3 contains 13 residues. Germline V CDR1 and CDR2: LNHDA, SQIVND (reference sequence).

This clone showed up just a few times. V and J are TRBV19 and TRBJ2-1; 10 bases map to TRBD1. CDR3 size: 15 residues. Germline values: CDR1 LNHDA, CDR2 SQIVND (reference sequence). V gave up 5 bases and J gave up 3 bases; unmatched junction bases: 4. CDR3 DNA sequence: TGTGCCAGTAGTCCCCGGACAGGGGGCTACAATGAGCAGTTCTTC. Translated, it gives CASSPRTGGYNEQFF.

Details on this clone: One base separates it from a far larger clone, so it is likely a read error. The V call is TRBV4-2, the J call TRBJ2-3; 8 bases align to TRBD2. Looked up from germline, CDR1 is LGHNA and CDR2 is YNFKEQ. The CDR3 extends over 17 amino acids. Germline trimming cut 6 bases from V and 2 bases from J; bases unmatched to any gene: 13. CDR3: CASSRALSGMNTDTQYF. As DNA, the CDR3 is TGTGCCAGCAGTCGAGCCCTTAGCGGGATGAACACAGATACGCAGTATTTT.

V is TRBV19 and J is TRBJ2-1, with 11 positions matching TRBD2. Germline loops: CDR1 LNHDA, CDR2 SQIVND (reference sequence). J gave up 6 bases and V 5 bases, and 12 bases lay outside the gene matches. This CDR3 region has 17 residues. The CDR3 coding sequence is TGTGCCAGTAGTCCGTCCTCTTTAGCGGGAGGGCTCAATGAGCAGTTCTTC. The encoded protein is CASSPSSLAGGLNEQFF.

The V gene is TRBV7-2, the J gene TRBJ1-1; a weak D match, TRBD1 (5 bases). The CDR3 has 15 residues. CDR1 and CDR2 (germline): SGHTA, FQGNSA. The germline V and J ends were trimmed by 1 base and 9 bases, with 18 bases remaining between them. CDR3: CASSLDSTGTYQAFF. DNA for the CDR3: TGTGCCAGCAGCTTAGATAGCACAGGAACATATCAAGCTTTCTTT.

About this clone itself: A read error may explain this, as a much larger clone is one base away. V and J are TRBV7-9 and TRBJ2-1, with a weak D call TRBD2 (6 bases). CDR3 size: 14 residues. Germline CDR1 reads SEHNR; CDR2 reads FQNEAQ (reference sequence). Here the CDR3 DNA reads TGTGCCAGCGGCTTCTTGGGACTGCCCAATGAGCAGTTCTTC. It encodes CASGFLGLPNEQFF.

This clone was seen just once. The chain combines TRBV11-3 with TRBJ1-1, with 7 nucleotides matching TRBD1. V shed 3 bases, J shed 5 bases, and the junction held 6 bases outside the gene matches. The CDR3 has 14 residues. CDR1 is SGHNT, CDR2 YENEEA, per germline. The CDR3 bases are TGTGCCAGCAGCTTGACAGGGTCGAGGACTGAAGCTTTCTTT. This codes for CASSLTGSRTEAFF.

For this clone: It may be a read error: a sequence one base away is much more abundant. Other DNA sequences within the sample encode an identical CDR3. The chain combines TRBV7-2 with TRBJ1-5; D unresolved. CDR1 is SGHTA and CDR2 is FQGNSA in the germline V gene. The germline V and J ends were trimmed by 5 bases and 7 bases, with 15 bases remaining between them. The CDR3 loop spans 14 amino acids. The CDR3 protein is CASSIRQGTQPQHF. As DNA, the CDR3 is TGTGCCAGCAGCATCAGACAAGGTACGCAGCCCCAGCATTTT.

The chain is built from TRBV9 and TRBJ2-2; 8 nucleotides line up with TRBD2. This CDR3 spans 15 amino acids. Trimming at V came to 0 bases and at J to 4 bases, leaving 2 bases not matched to a gene. From germline, CDR1 is SGDLS and CDR2 YYNGEE. Here the CDR3 DNA reads TGTGCCAGCAGCGTAGGCCTAGCGGGCACCGGGGAGCTGTTTTTT. Encoded protein: CASSVGLAGTGELFF.